The clone carrying this T cell receptor beta chain was detected a few times. The identical CDR3 is also encoded by other nucleotide sequences in the sample. This specimen comes from a study of blood T cell repertoires in COVID-19. Study overall: From the United States, Italy and Spain came samples of acute and convalescent COVID-19. T cells, B-cell-depleted T cells, or PBMCs supplied cDNA or gDNA.

The germline CDR1 and CDR2 sequences are SQVTM and ANQGSEA. This CDR3 has 13 residues. Between the trimmed V and J ends, which lost 4 bases and 0 bases, there was a span of 7 bases. Authors' analysis steps: It was from reference gene primer amplification that nucleated cell counts were estimated. TCRdb's copy holds only in-frame clones and misses some; the assay was immunoSEQ multiplex PCR. The V and J calls and clone size were taken over from that table, and D and trimming were inferred from the DNA. The sample yields approximately 89,000 clones, about 80% seen once. The V gene is TRBV29-1, the J gene TRBJ1-3; D is undetermined. The sequence derives from a human donor in a cohort sampled during active COVID-19. Sequencing was carried out using peripheral blood. CDR3 DNA sequence: TGCAGCGTTGGGCAGTCCTCTGGAAACACCATATATTTT. Its translation: CSVGQSSGNTIYF.